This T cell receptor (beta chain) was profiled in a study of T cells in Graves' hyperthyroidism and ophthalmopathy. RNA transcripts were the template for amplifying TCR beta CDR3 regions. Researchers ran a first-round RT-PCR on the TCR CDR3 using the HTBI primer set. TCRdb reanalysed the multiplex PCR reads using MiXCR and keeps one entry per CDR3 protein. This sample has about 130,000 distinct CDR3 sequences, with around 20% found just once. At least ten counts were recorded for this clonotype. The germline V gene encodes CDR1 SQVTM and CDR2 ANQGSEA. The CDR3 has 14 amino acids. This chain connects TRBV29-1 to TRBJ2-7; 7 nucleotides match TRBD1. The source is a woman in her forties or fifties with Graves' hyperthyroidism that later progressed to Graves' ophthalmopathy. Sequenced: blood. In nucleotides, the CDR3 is TGCCACCGGGTACAGGGGATACAGGACCACGAGCAGTACTTC. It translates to CHRVQGIQDHEQYF.